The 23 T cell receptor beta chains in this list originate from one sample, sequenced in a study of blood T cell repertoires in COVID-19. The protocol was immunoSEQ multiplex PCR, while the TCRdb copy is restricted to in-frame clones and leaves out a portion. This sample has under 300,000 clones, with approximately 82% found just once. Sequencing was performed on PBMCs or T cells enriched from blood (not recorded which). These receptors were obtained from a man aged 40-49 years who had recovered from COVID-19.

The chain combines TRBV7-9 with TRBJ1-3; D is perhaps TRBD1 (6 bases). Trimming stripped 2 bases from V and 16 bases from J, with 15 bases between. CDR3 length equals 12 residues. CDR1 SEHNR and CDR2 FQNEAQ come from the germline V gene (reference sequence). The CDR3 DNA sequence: TGTGCCAGCAGCTTACTAGAGACAGGCGTGTATTTT. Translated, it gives CASSLLETGVYF.

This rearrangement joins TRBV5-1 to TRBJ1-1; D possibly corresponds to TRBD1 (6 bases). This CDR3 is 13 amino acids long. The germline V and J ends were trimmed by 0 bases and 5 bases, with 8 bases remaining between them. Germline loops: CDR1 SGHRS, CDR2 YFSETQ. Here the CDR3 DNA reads TGCGCCAGCAGCTTGGTTACAGGGACTGAAGCTTTCTTT. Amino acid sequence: CASSLVTGTEAFF. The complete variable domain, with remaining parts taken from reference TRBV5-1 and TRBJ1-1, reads KAGVTQTPRYLIKTRGQQVTLSCSPISGHRSVSWYQQTPGQGLQFLFEYFSETQRNKGNFPGRFSGRQFSNSRSEMNVSTLELGDSALYLCASSLVTGTEAFFGQGTRLTVV.

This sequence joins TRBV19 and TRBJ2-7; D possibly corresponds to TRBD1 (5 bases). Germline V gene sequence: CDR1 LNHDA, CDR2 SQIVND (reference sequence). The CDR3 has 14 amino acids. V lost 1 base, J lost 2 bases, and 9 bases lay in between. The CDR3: CASSIAQGAYEQYF. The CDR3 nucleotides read TGTGCCAGTAGTATAGCCCAGGGTGCCTACGAGCAGTACTTC.

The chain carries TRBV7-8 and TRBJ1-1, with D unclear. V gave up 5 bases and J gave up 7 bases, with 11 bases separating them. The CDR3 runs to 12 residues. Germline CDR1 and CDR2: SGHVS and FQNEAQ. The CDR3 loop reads CASSRSTVEAFF. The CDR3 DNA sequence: TGTGCCAGCAGCCGATCGACTGTTGAAGCTTTCTTT.

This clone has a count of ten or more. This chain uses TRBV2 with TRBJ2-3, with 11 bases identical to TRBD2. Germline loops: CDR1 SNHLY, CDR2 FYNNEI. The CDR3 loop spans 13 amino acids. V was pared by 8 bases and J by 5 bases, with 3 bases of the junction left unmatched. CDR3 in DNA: TGTGCCAGCGGGGGGACTAGCGGAGATACGCAGTATTTT. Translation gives CASGGTSGDTQYF.

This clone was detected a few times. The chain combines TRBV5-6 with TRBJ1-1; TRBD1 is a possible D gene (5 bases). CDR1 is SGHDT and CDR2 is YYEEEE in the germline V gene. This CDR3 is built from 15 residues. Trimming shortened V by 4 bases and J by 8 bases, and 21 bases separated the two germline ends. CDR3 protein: CASSKGMLAVSEAFF. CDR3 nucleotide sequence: TGTGCCAGCAGCAAGGGGATGTTGGCAGTCTCGGAAGCTTTCTTT.

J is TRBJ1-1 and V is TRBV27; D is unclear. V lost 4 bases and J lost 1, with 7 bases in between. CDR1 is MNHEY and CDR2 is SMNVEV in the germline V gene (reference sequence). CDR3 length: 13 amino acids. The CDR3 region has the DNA TGTGCCAGCAGTTGGAGCAAGAACACTGAAGCTTTCTTT. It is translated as CASSWSKNTEAFF.

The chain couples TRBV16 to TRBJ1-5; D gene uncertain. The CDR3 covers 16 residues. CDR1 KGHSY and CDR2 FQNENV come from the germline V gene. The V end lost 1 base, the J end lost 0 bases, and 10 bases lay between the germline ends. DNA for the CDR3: TGTGCCAGCAGCCAATTAGGAGGGCTTAGCAATCAGCCCCAGCATTTT. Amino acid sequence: CASSQLGGLSNQPQHF. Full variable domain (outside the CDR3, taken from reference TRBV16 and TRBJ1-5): GEEVAQTPKHLVRGEGQKAKLYCAPIKGHSYVFWYQQVLKNEFKFLISFQNENVFDETGMPKERFSAKCLPNSPCSLEIQATKLEDSAVYFCASSQLGGLSNQPQHFGDGTRLSIL.

The CDR3 is CARENRGSLGYEQYF. The CDR3 DNA reads TGTGCTAGAGAAAACAGGGGTTCTCTTGGATACGAGCAGTACTTC. V gene TRBV12-5 combines with J gene TRBJ2-7; 7 nucleotides align to TRBD1. The CDR3 consists of 15 residues. Germline CDR1 is LGHNT and CDR2 is FRNRAP. V gave up 9 bases and J gave up 4 bases; unmatched junction bases: 15.

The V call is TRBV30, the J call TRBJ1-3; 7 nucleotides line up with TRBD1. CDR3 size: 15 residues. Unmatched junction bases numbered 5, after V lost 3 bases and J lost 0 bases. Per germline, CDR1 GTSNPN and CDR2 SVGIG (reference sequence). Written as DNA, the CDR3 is TGTGCCTGGAGGCCACAGGGGTCCTCTGGAAACACCATATATTTT. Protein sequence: CAWRPQGSSGNTIYF.

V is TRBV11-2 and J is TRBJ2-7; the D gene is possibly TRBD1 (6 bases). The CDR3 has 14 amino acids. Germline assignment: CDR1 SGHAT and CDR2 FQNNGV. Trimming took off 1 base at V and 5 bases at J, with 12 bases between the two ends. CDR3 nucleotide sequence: TGTGCCAGCAGCTTAGTACAGGGTGTCCACGAGCAGTACTTC. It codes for CASSLVQGVHEQYF.

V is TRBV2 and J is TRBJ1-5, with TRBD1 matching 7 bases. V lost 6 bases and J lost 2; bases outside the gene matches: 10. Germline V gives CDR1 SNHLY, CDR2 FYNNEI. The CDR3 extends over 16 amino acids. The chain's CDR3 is CASSARQGWGNQPQHF. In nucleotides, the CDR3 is TGTGCCAGCAGCGCGAGACAGGGATGGGGCAATCAGCCCCAGCATTTT.

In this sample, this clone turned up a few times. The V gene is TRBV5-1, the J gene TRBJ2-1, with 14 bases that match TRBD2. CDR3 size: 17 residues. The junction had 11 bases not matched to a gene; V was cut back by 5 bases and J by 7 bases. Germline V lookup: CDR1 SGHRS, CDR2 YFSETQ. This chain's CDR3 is CASRDPRLAGGINEQFF. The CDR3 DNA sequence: TGCGCCAGCAGGGACCCCCGACTAGCGGGAGGGATAAATGAGCAGTTCTTC.

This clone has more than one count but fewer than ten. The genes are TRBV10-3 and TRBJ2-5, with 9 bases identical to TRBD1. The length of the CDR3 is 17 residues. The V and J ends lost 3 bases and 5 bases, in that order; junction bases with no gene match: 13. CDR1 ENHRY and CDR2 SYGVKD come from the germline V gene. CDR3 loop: CAISDGTGPTGGETQYF. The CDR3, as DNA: TGTGCCATCAGTGACGGGACAGGGCCTACCGGGGGGGAGACCCAGTACTTC.

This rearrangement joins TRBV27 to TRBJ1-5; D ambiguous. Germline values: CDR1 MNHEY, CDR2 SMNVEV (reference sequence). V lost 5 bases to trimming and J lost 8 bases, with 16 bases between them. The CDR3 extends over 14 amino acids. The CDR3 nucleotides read TGTGCCAGCAGTAGGTACAGCCCTACTGAGCCCCAGCATTTT. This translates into CASSRYSPTEPQHF.

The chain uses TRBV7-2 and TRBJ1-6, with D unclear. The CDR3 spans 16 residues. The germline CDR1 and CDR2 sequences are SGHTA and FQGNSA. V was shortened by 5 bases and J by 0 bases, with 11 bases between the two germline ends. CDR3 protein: CASSASGGSYNSPLHF. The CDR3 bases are TGTGCCAGCAGCGCAAGTGGAGGCTCCTATAATTCACCCCTCCACTTT.

The CDR3 region has the DNA TGTGCCATCAGTGACAGCTCCTATAATTCACCCCTCCACTTT. Protein product: CAISDSSYNSPLHF. The chain has TRBV10-3 and TRBJ1-6; no clear D gene. The CDR3 contains 14 residues. Between the trimmed V and J ends, which lost 3 bases and 0 bases, there was a span of 3 bases. Germline values: CDR1 ENHRY, CDR2 SYGVKD.

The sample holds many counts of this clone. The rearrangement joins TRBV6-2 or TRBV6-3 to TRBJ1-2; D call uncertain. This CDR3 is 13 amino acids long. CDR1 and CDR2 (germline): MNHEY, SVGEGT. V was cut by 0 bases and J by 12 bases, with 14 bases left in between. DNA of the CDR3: TGTGCCAGCAGTTACTCCGGCAGCGGATGGGACACCTTC. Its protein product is CASSYSGSGWDTF.

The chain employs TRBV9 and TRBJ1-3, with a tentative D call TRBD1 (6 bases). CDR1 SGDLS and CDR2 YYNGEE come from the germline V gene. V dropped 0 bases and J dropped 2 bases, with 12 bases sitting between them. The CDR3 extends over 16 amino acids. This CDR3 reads CASSVALQGTGNTIYF. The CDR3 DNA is TGTGCCAGCAGCGTAGCCCTACAGGGTACTGGAAACACCATATATTTT.

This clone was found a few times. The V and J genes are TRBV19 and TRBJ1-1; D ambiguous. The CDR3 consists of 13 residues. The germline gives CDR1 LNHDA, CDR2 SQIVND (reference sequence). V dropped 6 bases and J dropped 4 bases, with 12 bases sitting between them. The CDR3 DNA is TGTGCCAGTAGCTGGCGGGCGGGCACTGAAGCTTTCTTT. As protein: CASSWRAGTEAFF.

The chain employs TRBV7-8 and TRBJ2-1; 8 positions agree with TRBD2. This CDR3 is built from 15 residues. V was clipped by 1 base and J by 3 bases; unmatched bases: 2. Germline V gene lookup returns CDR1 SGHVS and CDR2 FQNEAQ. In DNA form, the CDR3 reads TGTGCCAGCAGCTTAGGTAGCGGGGTCTACAATGAGCAGTTCTTC. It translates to CASSLGSGVYNEQFF.

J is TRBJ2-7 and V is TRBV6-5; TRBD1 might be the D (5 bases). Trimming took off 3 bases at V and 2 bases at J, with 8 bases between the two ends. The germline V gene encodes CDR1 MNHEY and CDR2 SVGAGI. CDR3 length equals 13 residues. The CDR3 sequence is CASSYPGTYEQYF. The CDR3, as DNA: TGTGCCAGCAGTTATCCAGGGACCTACGAGCAGTACTTC.

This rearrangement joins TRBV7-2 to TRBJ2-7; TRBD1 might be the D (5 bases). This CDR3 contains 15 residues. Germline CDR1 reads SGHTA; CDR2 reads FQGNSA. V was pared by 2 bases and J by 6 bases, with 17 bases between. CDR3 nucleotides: TGTGCCAGCAGCTTAAGGGCGGACATACCCGTCGAGCAGTACTTC. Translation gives CASSLRADIPVEQYF.